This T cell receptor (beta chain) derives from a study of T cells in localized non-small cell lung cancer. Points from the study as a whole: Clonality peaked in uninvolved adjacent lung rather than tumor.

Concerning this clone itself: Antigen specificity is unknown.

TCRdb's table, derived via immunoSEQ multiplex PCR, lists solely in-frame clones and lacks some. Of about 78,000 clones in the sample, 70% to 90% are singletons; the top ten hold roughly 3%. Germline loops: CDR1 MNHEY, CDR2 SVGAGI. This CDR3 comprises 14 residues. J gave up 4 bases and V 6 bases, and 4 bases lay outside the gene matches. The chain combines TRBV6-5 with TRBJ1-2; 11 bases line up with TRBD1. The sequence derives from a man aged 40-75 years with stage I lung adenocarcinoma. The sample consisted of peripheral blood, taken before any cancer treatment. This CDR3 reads CASSLGTGGYGYTF. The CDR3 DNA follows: TGTGCCAGCAGCCTAGGGACAGGGGGCTATGGCTACACCTTC.